These 8 T cell receptor beta chains came from one sample sequenced in a study of shared clonotypes between healthy human individuals. The table came from immunoSEQ multiplex PCR; TCRdb's copy has only in-frame clones and leaves some out. The sample holds about 700,000 clones; 74% are singletons and the top ten take 1.5% to 2%. The sequenced sample consisted of memory CD4+ T cells sorted from blood. This sample's subset: CD45RA-negative fraction. The receptors originated from a woman under 40 in good health.

This clone was observed once. The chain couples TRBV5-1 to TRBJ2-3; 8 nucleotides line up with TRBD1. J lost 5 bases, V lost 0 bases, and 8 bases had no gene match. Germline lookup yields CDR1 SGHRS and CDR2 YFSETQ. The CDR3 spans 16 residues. Here the CDR3 DNA reads TGCGCCAGCAGCTTGGATAGGCAGGGGGCTATAGATACGCAGTATTTT. Protein: CASSLDRQGAIDTQYF.

The genes are TRBV7-2 and TRBJ2-1; a weak D match, TRBD1 (6 bases). V was trimmed by 4 bases and J by 7 bases, leaving 8 bases between them. The length of the CDR3 is 12 residues. CDR1 and CDR2 (germline): SGHTA, FQGNSA. This CDR3 is CASSYRVNEQFF. Here the CDR3 DNA reads TGTGCCAGCAGCTACAGGGTAAATGAGCAGTTCTTC. Based on the CDR3 plus reference TRBV7-2 and TRBJ2-1, the full variable domain is GAGVSQSPSNKVTEKGKDVELRCDPISGHTALYWYRQSLGQGLEFLIYFQGNSAPDKSGLPSDRFSAERTGGSVSTLTIQRTQQEDSAVYLCASSYRVNEQFFGPGTRLTVL.

The chain combines TRBV25-1 with TRBJ2-7, with 8 bases fitting TRBD1. CDR3 length: 16 residues. Trimming cost V 7 bases and J 2 bases; bases outside gene matches: 13. The germline V gene has CDR1 MGHDK and CDR2 SYGVNS. CDR3: CASNPQTGDDTYEQYF. The CDR3 DNA sequence: TGTGCCAGCAACCCTCAGACAGGGGACGATACCTACGAGCAGTACTTC.

This chain connects TRBV29-1 to TRBJ2-1; 7 nucleotides line up with TRBD1. V lost 7 bases, J lost 4 bases, and 7 bases stayed unmatched. The V gene's germline CDR1 is SQVTM and CDR2 ANQGSEA. The CDR3 extends over 13 amino acids. This chain's CDR3 is CSAGQQDYNEQFF. CDR3 DNA: TGCAGCGCGGGACAGCAAGATTACAATGAGCAGTTCTTC.

The V gene is TRBV15, the J gene TRBJ2-1; TRBD2 aligns across 7 bases. J lost 4 bases, V lost 0 bases, and 3 bases had no gene match. From germline, CDR1 is LNHNV and CDR2 YYDKDF (reference sequence). This CDR3 is 15 amino acids long. The CDR3 sequence is CATSRDSGGYNEQFF. CDR3 DNA: TGTGCCACCAGCAGAGATTCCGGGGGGTACAATGAGCAGTTCTTC.

The CDR3 sequence: CASSPRLAAYNEQFF. The CDR3 nucleotides read TGTGCCAGCAGCCCGCGACTAGCGGCCTACAATGAGCAGTTCTTC. The rearrangement links TRBV9 to TRBJ2-1; 9 nucleotides align to TRBD2. CDR3 length equals 15 residues. The trim removed 4 bases at V and 2 bases at J, leaving 4 bases unmatched. CDR1 is SGDLS and CDR2 is YYNGEE in the germline V gene.

This chain joins TRBV11-2 and TRBJ2-1, with 8 nucleotides matching TRBD2. Germline loops: CDR1 SGHAT, CDR2 FQNNGV. This CDR3 spans 13 amino acids. Germline trimming cut 5 bases from V and 10 bases from J; bases unmatched to any gene: 7. The CDR3 DNA reads TGTGCCAGCAGCCCAAGTAGCGGGGAAGAGCAGTTCTTC. It translates to CASSPSSGEEQFF.

The V and J genes are TRBV7-8 and TRBJ1-2; TRBD1 matches at 7 bases. Trimming cost V 1 base and J 4 bases; bases outside gene matches: 3. This CDR3 is built from 14 residues. Germline lookup yields CDR1 SGHVS and CDR2 FQNEAQ. The CDR3 spells CASSLGQGTYGYTF. The CDR3 DNA reads TGTGCCAGCAGCTTAGGACAGGGTACCTATGGCTACACCTTC.